This note documents a single TCR beta chain sequence. The antigen remains undetermined. Other DNA sequences in the sample encode the same CDR3. This entry comes from a study of shared clonotypes between healthy human individuals. Study-level background: Researchers assigned three CD4 naive, three CD4 memory, two CD8 naive and one CD8 memory plate to each donor. Overall study findings and caveats: The generation probabilities recorded for non-shared clonotypes fell below those of clonotypes shared by all four donors. Across subsets, estimated richness was generally greater for naive than for memory populations.

This CDR3 comprises 15 residues. J gave up 1 base and V 5 bases, and 3 bases lay outside the gene matches. CDR1 and CDR2 (germline): MNHEY, SVGAGI. Repertoires were generated with immunoSEQ multiplex PCR, while TCRdb's copy carries only in-frame clones and drops some. The sample yields roughly 2.2 million clones, 85% to 95% seen once. The chain employs TRBV6-5 and TRBJ2-1, with 9 bases fitting TRBD1. The sample consisted of naive CD4+ T cells from PBMCs. Specified subset: CD45RA+ positively selected. This sequence originates from a man between 18 and 29 years old in good health. Some clones in this sample may be carry-over from other donors' samples. CDR3 bases: TGTGCCAGCAGTCCCGGGACAGGGTCCTACAATGAGCAGTTCTTC. Translated: CASSPGTGSYNEQFF.